A single sample is the source of the 16 T cell receptor beta chains below, sequenced in a study of blood T cell repertoires in COVID-19. Repertoires were generated with immunoSEQ multiplex PCR, while TCRdb's copy carries only in-frame clones and drops some. The table has 130,000 to 150,000 clones, roughly 80% seen once. Sequencing was carried out using peripheral blood. The receptors derive from a woman aged 80 or over with acute or convalescent COVID-19.

The V and J genes are TRBV4-1 and TRBJ1-1; TRBD1 matches at 7 bases. The CDR3 consists of 16 residues. Trimming removed 1 base from V and 4 bases from J; junction bases left unmatched: 9. The V gene's germline CDR1 is MGHRA and CDR2 YSYEKL. Written as DNA, the CDR3 is TGCGCCAGCAGCCAAGTCCCGAGGGGGCGAACCACTGAAGCTTTCTTT. Its protein is CASSQVPRGRTTEAFF.

The genes are TRBV6-5 and TRBJ2-2; D not certain. V lost 7 bases to trimming and J lost 1 base, with 13 bases between them. Germline V gives CDR1 MNHEY, CDR2 SVGAGI. The CDR3 is made up of 15 amino acids. The DNA of the CDR3 is TGTGCCAGCATAACCGTTGGAGTGAACACCGGGGAGCTGTTTTTT. Translating it yields CASITVGVNTGELFF.

This chain links TRBV5-4 with TRBJ2-1; 13 bases are shared with TRBD2. The V and J ends lost 5 bases and 9 bases, in that order; junction bases with no gene match: 8. Per germline, CDR1 SGHNT and CDR2 YYREEE (reference sequence). The CDR3 contains 15 residues. The DNA for the CDR3 is TGTGCCAGCAGGACACCGGGACTAGCGGGAAGTGAGCAGTTCTTC. As protein: CASRTPGLAGSEQFF.

V usage is TRBV9 and J usage is TRBJ1-2, with a possible D match to TRBD1 (6 bases). CDR3 length: 16 residues. The V gene lost 4 bases and the J gene lost 5 bases, with 21 bases spanning the gap. Germline loops: CDR1 SGDLS, CDR2 YYNGEE. The CDR3 DNA reads as TGTGCCAGCAGCCCCCGAGGAGGTGGGGGCGTTTATGGCTACACCTTC. It codes for CASSPRGGGGVYGYTF.

CDR3 coding DNA: TGCGCCAGCAGCCCCATTCCTGACAGGGGATTTAGCTACACCTTC. Encoded protein: CASSPIPDRGFSYTF. The rearrangement uses TRBV5-1 and TRBJ1-2, with 8 bases matching TRBD1. The CDR3 is made up of 15 amino acids. The V gene end was trimmed by 4 bases and the J gene end by 9 bases; junction bases not matched to a gene: 14. Germline CDR1 SGHRS, CDR2 YFSETQ.

This clone appeared a single time. This rearrangement joins TRBV7-2 to TRBJ1-2, with D possibly matching TRBD1 (5 bases). The CDR3 sequence is 17 residues long. Germline CDR1 is SGHTA and CDR2 is FQGNSA. V lost 4 bases and J 4 bases, leaving 22 bases between the germline ends. The CDR3 coding sequence is TGTGCCAGCAGCTATAGAGGGCCAGGGAGGTTGGGCTATGGCTACACCTTC. It is translated as CASSYRGPGRLGYGYTF.

CDR3 amino acids: CASTKSNQPQHF. DNA for the CDR3: TGTGCTTCCACAAAGAGCAATCAGCCCCAGCATTTT. The chain joins TRBV6-5 to TRBJ1-5; D is uncertain. The germline V gene encodes CDR1 MNHEY and CDR2 SVGAGI. This CDR3 has 12 amino acids.

The genes are TRBV29-1 and TRBJ2-7; possibly TRBD1 for D (5 bases). The germline V gene has CDR1 SQVTM and CDR2 ANQGSEA. V lost 4 bases to trimming and J lost 1 base, with 8 bases between them. The CDR3 sequence is 12 residues long. DNA for the CDR3: TGCAGCGTTGTAGGGGTGTCCTACGAGCAGTACTTC. This translates into CSVVGVSYEQYF.

The rearrangement uses TRBV5-1 and TRBJ2-7, with 8 nucleotides matching TRBD1. Germline CDR1 reads SGHRS; CDR2 reads YFSETQ. V dropped 7 bases and J dropped 3; count of bases not matched to a gene: 12. The CDR3 sequence is 15 residues long. The CDR3 spells CASVRTDRDHYEQYF. Written as DNA, the CDR3 is TGCGCCAGCGTCCGGACGGACAGGGATCACTACGAGCAGTACTTC.

The V gene is TRBV5-1, the J gene TRBJ1-1; D is uncertain. Germline V gene lookup returns CDR1 SGHRS and CDR2 YFSETQ. The V gene lost 1 base and the J gene lost 0 bases, with 13 bases spanning the gap. This CDR3 spans 16 amino acids. DNA of the CDR3: TGCGCCAGCAGCTTGCTGGTGACGGGGATGAACACTGAAGCTTTCTTT. This gives the protein CASSLLVTGMNTEAFF.

The gene calls are TRBV2 and TRBJ2-1, with 9 bases fitting TRBD2. CDR3 size: 14 residues. V was clipped by 6 bases and J by 13 bases; unmatched bases: 13. Germline CDR1 is SNHLY and CDR2 is FYNNEI. The CDR3 sequence: CASRSRGGGGKQFF. The CDR3 nucleotides read TGTGCCAGCAGATCTCGCGGGGGGGGAGGGAAACAGTTCTTC.

This clone was counted between two and nine times. V gene TRBV18 combines with J gene TRBJ1-1, with a tentative D call TRBD1 (5 bases). Trimming removed 3 bases at V and 1 base at J, with 15 bases between. CDR1 is KGHSH and CDR2 is LQKENI in the germline V gene. This CDR3 is 16 amino acids long. CDR3 in DNA: TGTGCCAGCTCACCCGGGCGGTGGGGCTCGAACACTGAAGCTTTCTTT. It translates to CASSPGRWGSNTEAFF.

The chain carries TRBV4-3 and TRBJ1-5; D not resolved. Germline loops: CDR1 LGHNA, CDR2 YSLEER. The CDR3 length is 15 residues. V was clipped by 0 bases and J by 3 bases, with 9 bases between them. The CDR3 sequence: CASSQDQRDNQPQHF. CDR3 DNA sequence: TGCGCCAGCAGCCAAGATCAGAGGGACAATCAGCCCCAGCATTTT.

The chain is built from TRBV25-1 and TRBJ1-5, with 10 nucleotides matching TRBD1. The junction had 11 bases not matched to a gene; V was cut back by 6 bases and J by 0 bases. The V gene's germline CDR1 is MGHDK and CDR2 SYGVNS. The CDR3 spans 18 residues. Written as DNA, the CDR3 is TGTGCCAGCAGGGGGACCGGGACAGGGGTAAATAGCAATCAGCCCCAGCATTTT. Its protein is CASRGTGTGVNSNQPQHF.

The table lists this clone with a count of one. One junction end disagrees with the germline gene, perhaps due to a read error. This rearrangement joins TRBV5-5 to TRBJ1-2; D gene uncertain. This CDR3 is 13 amino acids long. Germline V CDR1 and CDR2: SGHKS, YYEKEE (reference sequence). The CDR3 reads CASTLSPNYGYTF. CDR3 nucleotide sequence: TGTGCCAGCACCTTGAGCCCCAACTATGGCTACACCTTC.

The chain recombines TRBV9 with TRBJ1-2; 8 nucleotides agree with TRBD1. V lost 4 bases and J lost 1; bases outside the gene matches: 9. Germline loops: CDR1 SGDLS, CDR2 YYNGEE. The CDR3 is 16 residues long. As DNA, the CDR3 is TGTGCCAGCAGCATGACAGGGGAACAACGTAACTATGGCTACACCTTC. Translated: CASSMTGEQRNYGYTF.